This TCR beta chain was profiled in a study of T cell repertoires in cytomegalovirus infection. Notes on the study in general: People with CMV and the relevant HLA were identified by cumulative public TCR beta family frequency. HLA-C-restricted CMV clonotypes gave the most frequent clonotype in two of eight donors.

To note about this clonotype: Its antigen is unknown.

The germline V gene encodes CDR1 SNHLY and CDR2 FYNNEI. The CDR3 is 14 amino acids. V shed 2 bases, J shed 5 bases, and the junction held 4 bases outside the gene matches. TCRdb independently ran MiXCR on the reads; one entry per CDR3 protein. The sample includes 110,000 to 150,000 distinct CDR3 sequences, approximately 30% of them seen just once. Sample: CD8+ T cells from cultured PBMCs, taken from culture after CMV antigen stimulation. The chain links TRBV2 to TRBJ2-7; 9 bases map to TRBD1. The TCR comes from a human donor in good health (CMV status not recorded). Some clones in this sample may be carry-over from other donors' samples. The CDR3 nucleotides are TGTGCCAGCAGTGAACCGGGGACAGGGAACGAGCAGTACTTC. Amino acids: CASSEPGTGNEQYF.